These T cell receptor beta chains were read from a single sample in a study of T cell repertoires in cytomegalovirus infection. Their antigens are not known. MiXCR, applied by TCRdb to the reads, yields one record per CDR3 protein. The sample has fewer than 950,000 distinct CDR3 sequences, approximately 32% seen once. The starting material was cultured CD8+ T cells from PBMCs, obtained from culture after CMV antigen stimulation. These TCRs come from a human donor in good health (CMV status not recorded). Some clones in this sample may be carry-over from other donors' samples. The CDR3 runs from the conserved cysteine through the conserved F or W. Each record gives: V gene, D gene, J gene, clone size, CDR3 DNA, CDR3 protein. A D gene is named only where the DNA matches it firmly. A clone size is listed for some rows: how often the clone was seen (once, few, many), or a class if it is expanded.

TRBV7-8	TRBD1	TRBJ1-2	.	TGTGCCAGCAGCTCCCGACAGGGAGTTACCAAAAATGGCTACACCTTC	CASSSRQGVTKNGYTF
TRBV29-1	.	TRBJ2-2	.	TGCAGCGTTGACTCGGGGCCAGAAGGCACCGGGGAGCTGTTTTTT	CSVDSGPEGTGELFF
TRBV10-3	.	TRBJ2-7	.	TGTGCCATCAGTGGTAGCAGCGAGCAGTACTTC	CAISGSSEQYF
TRBV2	.	TRBJ1-1	.	TGTGCCAGCAGTGAGTTAGTCACTGAAGCTTTCTTT	CASSELVTEAFF
TRBV9	.	TRBJ1-1	few	TGTGCCAGCAGCGCCCAAGTCGCCCGAGAAGCTTTCTTT	CASSAQVAREAFF
TRBV11-2	TRBD1	TRBJ2-1	once	TGTGCCAGCAGCTTCGGGACAGGGGCGGCCAATGAGCAGTTCTTC	CASSFGTGAANEQFF
TRBV3-1	.	TRBJ2-7	.	TGTGCCAGCAGCTCGTGCGAATTGGGGAAGCAGTACTTC	CASSSCELGKQYF
TRBV25-1	.	TRBJ1-2	.	TGTGCCAGCAGTGAATCGACCTTAGGGAGGACATCTAACTATGGCAACACCTTC	CASSESTLGRTSNYGNTF
TRBV19	TRBD1	TRBJ1-1	.	TGTGCCAGTATTATCGAGACAGGGTGGACTGAAGCTTTCTTT	CASIIETGWTEAFF
TRBV20-1	TRBD2	TRBJ2-5	.	TGCAGACTAGCGGGGGGTATGGAGACCCAGTACTTC	CRLAGGMETQYF